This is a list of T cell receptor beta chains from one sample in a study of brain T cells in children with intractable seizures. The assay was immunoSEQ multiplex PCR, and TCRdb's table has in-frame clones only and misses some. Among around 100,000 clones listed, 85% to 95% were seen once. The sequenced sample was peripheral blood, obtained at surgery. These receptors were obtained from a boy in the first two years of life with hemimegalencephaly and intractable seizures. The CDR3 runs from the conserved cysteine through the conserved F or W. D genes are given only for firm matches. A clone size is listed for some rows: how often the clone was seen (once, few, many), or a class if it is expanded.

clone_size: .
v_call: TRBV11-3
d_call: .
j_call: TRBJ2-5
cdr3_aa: CASSLGGPQETQYF
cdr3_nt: TGTGCCAGCAGCTTAGGGGGGCCCCAAGAGACCCAGTACTTC

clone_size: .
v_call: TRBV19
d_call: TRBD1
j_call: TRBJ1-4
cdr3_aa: CASSIIQTGGEKLFF
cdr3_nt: TGTGCCAGTAGTATAATTCAGACAGGGGGTGAAAAACTGTTTTTT

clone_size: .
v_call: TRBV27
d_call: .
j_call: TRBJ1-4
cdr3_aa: CASSFPRIDEKLFF
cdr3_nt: TGTGCCAGCAGTTTTCCCCGGATTGATGAAAAACTGTTTTTT

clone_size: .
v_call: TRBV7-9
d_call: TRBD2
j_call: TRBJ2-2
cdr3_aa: CASSPSGGPGELFF
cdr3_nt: TGTGCCAGCAGCCCGTCGGGGGGACCCGGGGAGCTGTTTTTT

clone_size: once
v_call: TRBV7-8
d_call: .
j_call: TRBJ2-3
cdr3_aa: CASRARPWDTQYF
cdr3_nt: TGTGCCAGCCGGGCGCGCCCCTGGGATACGCAGTATTTT

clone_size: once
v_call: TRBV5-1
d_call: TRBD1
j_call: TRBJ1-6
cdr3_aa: CASSWGTGPSPLHF
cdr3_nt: TGCGCCAGCAGCTGGGGGACAGGTCCGTCACCCCTCCACTTT

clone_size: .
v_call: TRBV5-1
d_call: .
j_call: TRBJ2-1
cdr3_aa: CASSFRRVASYNEQFF
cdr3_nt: TGCGCCAGCAGCTTCCGAAGGGTGGCTTCCTACAATGAGCAGTTCTTC

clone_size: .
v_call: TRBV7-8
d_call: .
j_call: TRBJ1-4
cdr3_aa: CASSSSRGGTNEKLFF
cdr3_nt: TGTGCCAGCAGCTCTAGTCGGGGGGGTACTAATGAAAAACTGTTTTTT

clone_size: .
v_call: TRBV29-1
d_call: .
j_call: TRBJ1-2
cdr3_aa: CSVDSYYGYTF
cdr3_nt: TGCAGCGTTGACAGCTACTATGGCTACACCTTC

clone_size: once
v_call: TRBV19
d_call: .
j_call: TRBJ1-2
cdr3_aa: CASSMQGRGYGYTF
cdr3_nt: TGTGCCAGTAGTATGCAGGGGCGCGGCTATGGCTACACCTTC

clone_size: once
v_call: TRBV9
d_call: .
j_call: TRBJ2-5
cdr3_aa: CASSGAGARGLQETQYF
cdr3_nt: TGTGCCAGCAGCGGCGCCGGGGCCCGTGGGCTCCAAGAGACCCAGTACTTC

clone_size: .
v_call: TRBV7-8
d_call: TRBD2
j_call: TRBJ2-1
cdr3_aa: CASSLDSRPSGTVLDNEQFF
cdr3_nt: TGTGCCAGCAGCTTAGACTCCCGGCCTAGCGGGACGGTTTTGGACAATGAGCAGTTCTTC

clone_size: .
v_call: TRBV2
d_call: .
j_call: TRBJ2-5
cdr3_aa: CASSDLAQETQYF
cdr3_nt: TGTGCCAGCAGTGACCTAGCCCAAGAGACCCAGTACTTC

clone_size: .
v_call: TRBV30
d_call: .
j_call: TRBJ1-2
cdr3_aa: CAWRKGGYGYTF
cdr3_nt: TGTGCCTGGAGAAAGGGGGGCTATGGCTACACCTTC

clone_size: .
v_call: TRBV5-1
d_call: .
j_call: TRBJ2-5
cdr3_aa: CASSLDPAGETQYF
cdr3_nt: TGCGCCAGCAGCTTGGATCCGGCGGGAGAGACCCAGTACTTC

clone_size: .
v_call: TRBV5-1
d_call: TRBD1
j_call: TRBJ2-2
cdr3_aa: CASSWMASGQGPMRSTGELFF
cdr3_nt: TGCGCCAGCAGCTGGATGGCGTCGGGACAGGGGCCCATGAGGTCGACCGGGGAGCTGTTTTTT

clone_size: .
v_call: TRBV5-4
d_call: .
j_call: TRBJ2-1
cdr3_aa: CASSPPTSSEQFF
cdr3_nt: TGTGCCAGCAGCCCCCCCACCTCTAGCGAGCAGTTCTTC

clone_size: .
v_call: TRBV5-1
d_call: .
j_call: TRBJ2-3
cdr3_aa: CASSSGVTSDTQYF
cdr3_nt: TGCGCCAGCAGCTCGGGGGTGACTTCAGATACGCAGTATTTT

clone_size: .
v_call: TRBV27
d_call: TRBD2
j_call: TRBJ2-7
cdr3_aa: CASSSRGVGSGFRSYEQYF
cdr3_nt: TGTGCCAGCAGCTCCCGGGGGGTTGGTAGCGGGTTTAGGTCCTACGAGCAGTACTTC

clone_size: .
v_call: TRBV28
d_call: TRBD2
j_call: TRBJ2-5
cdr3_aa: CASSPLASGDSTQYF
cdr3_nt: TGTGCCAGCAGTCCCCTGGCTAGCGGAGACTCAACCCAGTACTTC

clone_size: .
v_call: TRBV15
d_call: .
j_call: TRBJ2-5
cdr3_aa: CATSRGVQGRGGGQETQYF
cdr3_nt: TGTGCCACCAGCAGAGGAGTTCAGGGGAGGGGCGGGGGCCAAGAGACCCAGTACTTC

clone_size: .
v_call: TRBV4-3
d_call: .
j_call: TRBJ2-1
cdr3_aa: CASSLSRDFNEQFF
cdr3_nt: TGCGCCAGCAGTCTCTCCCGGGACTTTAATGAGCAGTTCTTC

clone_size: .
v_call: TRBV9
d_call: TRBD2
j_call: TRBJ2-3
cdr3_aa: CASSVGLAGGPDTQYF
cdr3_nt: TGTGCCAGCAGCGTTGGACTAGCGGGAGGGCCGGATACGCAGTATTTT

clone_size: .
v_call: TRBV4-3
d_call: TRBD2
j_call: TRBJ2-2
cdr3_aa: CASSRGTSGRGGELFF
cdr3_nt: TGCGCCAGCAGCCGAGGGACTAGCGGGAGGGGCGGGGAGCTGTTTTTT

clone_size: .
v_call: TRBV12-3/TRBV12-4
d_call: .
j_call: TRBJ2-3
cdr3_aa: CASSFWETQYF
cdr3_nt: TGTGCCAGCAGTTTCTGGGAAACGCAGTATTTT

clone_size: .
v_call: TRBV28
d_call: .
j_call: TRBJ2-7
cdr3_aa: CASSLRTGPYEQYF
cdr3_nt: TGTGCCAGCAGTTTACGTACAGGCCCCTACGAGCAGTACTTC

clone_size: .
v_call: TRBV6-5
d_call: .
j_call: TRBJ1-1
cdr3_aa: CASSRPTGNTEAFF
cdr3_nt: TGTGCCAGCAGTAGGCCCACAGGGAACACTGAAGCTTTCTTT

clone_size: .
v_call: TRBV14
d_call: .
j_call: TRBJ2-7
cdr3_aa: CASSHRGPYEQYF
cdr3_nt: TGTGCCAGCAGCCACCGGGGGCCCTACGAGCAGTACTTC

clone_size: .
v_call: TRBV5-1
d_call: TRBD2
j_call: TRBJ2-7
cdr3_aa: CASSFATSGPYEQYF
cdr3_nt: TGCGCCAGCAGTTTCGCGACTAGCGGCCCCTACGAGCAGTACTTC

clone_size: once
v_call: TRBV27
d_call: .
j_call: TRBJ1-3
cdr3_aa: CASSPGVAGNTIYF
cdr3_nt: TGTGCCAGCAGTCCCGGGGTGGCTGGAAACACCATATATTTT

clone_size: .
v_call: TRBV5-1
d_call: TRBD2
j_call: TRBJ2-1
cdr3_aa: CASSPQTSGSYNEQFF
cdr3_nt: TGCGCCAGCAGCCCGCAGACTAGCGGGAGCTACAATGAGCAGTTCTTC

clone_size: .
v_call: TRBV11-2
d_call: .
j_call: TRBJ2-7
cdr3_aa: CASKRLPGSNLPYEQYF
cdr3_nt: TGTGCCAGCAAGCGACTCCCGGGAAGTAACTTACCCTACGAGCAGTACTTC

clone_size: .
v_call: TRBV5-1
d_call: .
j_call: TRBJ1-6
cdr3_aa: CASSPWDHNSPLHF
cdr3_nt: TGCGCCAGCAGCCCTTGGGACCATAATTCACCCCTCCACTTT

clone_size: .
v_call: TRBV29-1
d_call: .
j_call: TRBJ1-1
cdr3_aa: CSVVGRWRTEAFF
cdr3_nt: TGCAGCGTTGTCGGCAGGTGGCGCACTGAAGCTTTCTTT

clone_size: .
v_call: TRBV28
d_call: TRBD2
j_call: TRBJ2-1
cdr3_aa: CASSFGSSGGYNEQFF
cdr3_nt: TGTGCCAGCAGTTTTGGCTCCTCGGGAGGCTACAATGAGCAGTTCTTC

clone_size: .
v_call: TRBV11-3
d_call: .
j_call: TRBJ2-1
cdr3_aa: CASSSLGADEQFF
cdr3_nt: TGTGCCAGCAGCTCTCTCGGGGCTGACGAGCAGTTCTTC

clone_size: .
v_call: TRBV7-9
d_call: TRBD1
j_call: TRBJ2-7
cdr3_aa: CASSFYGTGGHEQYF
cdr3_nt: TGTGCCAGCAGCTTTTACGGGACAGGGGGCCACGAGCAGTACTTC

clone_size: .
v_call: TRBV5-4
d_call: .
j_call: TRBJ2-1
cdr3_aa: CASSLPKSDEQFF
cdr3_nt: TGTGCCAGCAGCTTGCCTAAATCGGATGAGCAGTTCTTC

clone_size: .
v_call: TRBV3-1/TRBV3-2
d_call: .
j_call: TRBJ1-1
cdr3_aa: CASSPGWGAEAFF
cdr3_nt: TGTGCCAGCAGCCCTGGGTGGGGGGCTGAAGCTTTCTTT

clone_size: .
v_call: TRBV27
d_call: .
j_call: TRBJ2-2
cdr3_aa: CASSFLLAENTGELFF
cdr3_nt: TGTGCCAGCAGTTTCCTCCTAGCAGAGAACACCGGGGAGCTGTTTTTT

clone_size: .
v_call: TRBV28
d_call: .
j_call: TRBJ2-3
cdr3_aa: CASSLEPDTQYF
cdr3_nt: TGTGCCAGCAGTTTAGAGCCAGATACGCAGTATTTT

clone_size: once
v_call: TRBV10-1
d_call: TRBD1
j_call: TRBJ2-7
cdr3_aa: CASGGQGGLYEQYF
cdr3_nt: TGCGCCAGCGGGGGACAGGGAGGCCTCTACGAGCAGTACTTC

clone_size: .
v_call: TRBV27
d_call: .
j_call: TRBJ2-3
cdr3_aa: CASSRRGTDTQYF
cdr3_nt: TGTGCCAGCAGTAGACGGGGCACAGATACGCAGTATTTT

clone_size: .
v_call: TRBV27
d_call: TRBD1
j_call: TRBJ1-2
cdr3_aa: CASSPSTGQRNYGYTF
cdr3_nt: TGTGCCAGCAGTCCCAGTACGGGACAGCGTAACTATGGCTACACCTTC